The 27 T cell receptor beta chains presented below share a single source sample, sequenced in a study of shared clonotypes between healthy human individuals. Assay used: immunoSEQ multiplex PCR; TCRdb lists only in-frame clones, some missing. The table shows approximately 470,000 clones, with over 70% occurring only once. Input material: PBMCs. These receptors all stem from a woman between 35 and 50 years old in good health. Some clones in this sample may be carry-over from other donors' samples.

CDR3 DNA sequence: TGTGCCAGCACCTTGACAGGGGCTGCAAATGAAAAACTGTTTTTT. Protein sequence: CASTLTGAANEKLFF. The rearrangement joins TRBV2 to TRBJ1-4; TRBD1 matches 8 bases. The CDR3 has 15 residues. Trimming at V came to 7 bases and at J to 5 bases, leaving 9 bases not matched to a gene. Per germline, CDR1 SNHLY and CDR2 FYNNEI.

A few counts support this clone. The chain recombines TRBV27 with TRBJ1-1; 7 nucleotides match TRBD1. Per the germline V gene, CDR1 is MNHEY and CDR2 is SMNVEV (reference sequence). The CDR3 contains 14 residues. Trimming took 5 bases from V and 0 from J; bases not matched to a gene: 3. CDR3 sequence (DNA): TGTGCCAGCAGTGGGACAGCCATGAACACTGAAGCTTTCTTT. Its translation is CASSGTAMNTEAFF.

This sequence joins TRBV6-5 and TRBJ1-4, with TRBD1 as a possible D gene (5 bases). The germline V gene encodes CDR1 MNHEY and CDR2 SVGAGI. Trimming shortened V by 4 bases and J by 8 bases, and 17 bases separated the two germline ends. The CDR3 has 15 residues. The CDR3 spells CASSSTGGGGEKLFF. CDR3 in DNA: TGTGCCAGCAGTTCCACCGGCGGGGGAGGGGAAAAACTGTTTTTT.

This clone has at least ten counts. The sample has other DNA sequences that encode this CDR3 too. This rearrangement joins TRBV19 to TRBJ2-5, with D perhaps matching TRBD1 or TRBD2 (5 bases each). V lost 1 base and J lost 5, with 20 bases in between. Germline CDR1 reads LNHDA; CDR2 reads SQIVND (reference sequence). The CDR3 is 17 amino acids. In DNA, the CDR3 is TGTGCCAGTAGTATAGGGCTACAGGCCTCGTGGGGGGAGACCCAGTACTTC. Amino acid sequence: CASSIGLQASWGETQYF.

This clone was detected ten times or more. The V and J genes are TRBV6-1 and TRBJ2-1, with 8 bases lining up with TRBD1. The germline gives CDR1 MNHNS, CDR2 SASEGT. The trim removed 3 bases at V and 7 bases at J, leaving 11 bases unmatched. The CDR3 length is 16 residues. The CDR3 spells CASSDRQGPNRNEQFF. Written as DNA, the CDR3 is TGTGCCAGCAGTGACCGACAGGGGCCGAACCGGAATGAGCAGTTCTTC.

For this clone: At one end, the junction sequence differs from germline, possibly due to a read error. The gene calls are TRBV5-1 and TRBJ1-1; no firm D call. Germline CDR1 reads SGHRS; CDR2 reads YFSETQ. CDR3 length: 12 amino acids. CDR3 in DNA: TGCGCCAGCAGCTTGGCCGAAGGTGAAGCTTTCTTC. Its translation: CASSLAEGEAFF.

To note about this clone: This sequence is one base from a far larger clone and is likely a read error. Here the CDR3 DNA reads TGTGCCTTGAAACCCGTGGGTACGCAGTATTTT. Residues: CALKPVGTQYF. The rearrangement uses TRBV30 and TRBJ2-3; D is undetermined. V was pared by 7 bases and J by 8 bases, with 13 bases between. Looked up from germline, CDR1 is GTSNPN and CDR2 is SVGIG (reference sequence). CDR3 size: 11 residues.

The chain couples TRBV10-3 to TRBJ1-1, with a possible D match to TRBD1 (5 bases). V lost 7 bases and J 7 bases, leaving 16 bases between the germline ends. The germline V gene encodes CDR1 ENHRY and CDR2 SYGVKD. There are 13 residues in the CDR3. The CDR3 region has the DNA TGTGCCATCATCCAGGGCATGGGGGGTGAAGCTTTCTTT. Translated, it gives CAIIQGMGGEAFF.

This clone was observed a few times. The rearrangement joins TRBV14 to TRBJ2-7; no definite D call. The CDR3 is made up of 13 amino acids. Trimming pared 1 base from V and 7 bases from J, leaving 11 bases between. Germline assignment: CDR1 SGHDN and CDR2 FVKESK. The CDR3 DNA is TGTGCCAGCAGCCAAGTGCGGTCCGGAGAGCAGTACTTC. This translates into CASSQVRSGEQYF.

Worth noting for this clone: A far bigger clonotype differs at one base, so this is likely a read error. The same CDR3 arises from other DNA sequences in this sample as well. V usage is TRBV5-4 and J usage is TRBJ2-5, with D possibly called TRBD1 or TRBD2 (6 bases each). V shed 2 bases and J shed 1 base, with 12 bases lying between them. Looked up from germline, CDR1 is SGHNT and CDR2 is YYREEE (reference sequence). The CDR3 covers 15 residues. The CDR3 DNA is TGTGCCAGCAGCTTACCGGGGGCTGGCCAAGAGACCCAGTACTTC. It codes for CASSLPGAGQETQYF.

About this clone itself: It is likely a read error: a sequence one base away is far more abundant. V usage is TRBV6-5 and J usage is TRBJ1-3; D gene ambiguous. This CDR3 region has 13 residues. From germline, CDR1 is MNHEY and CDR2 SVGAGI. CDR3 nucleotide sequence: TGTGCCAACAGTCCGGGCCAAGGAAACACCATATATTTT. Protein product: CANSPGQGNTIYF.

The CDR3 sequence: CASTDGVGNTIYF. CDR3 nucleotides: TGTGCCAGCACGGACGGGGTCGGAAACACCATATATTTT. The chain recombines TRBV2 with TRBJ1-3; D is unclear. The length of the CDR3 is 13 residues. The V gene's germline CDR1 is SNHLY and CDR2 FYNNEI. Trimming shortened V by 7 bases and J by 4 bases, and 11 bases separated the two germline ends.

In the case of this clone: A far larger clone lies a single base away; this is likely a read error. This sequence joins TRBV28 and TRBJ1-1; TRBD1 might be the D (5 bases). Germline V CDR1 and CDR2: MDHEN, SYDVKM. Trimming stripped 2 bases from V and 3 bases from J, with 13 bases between. The CDR3 covers 15 residues. The CDR3 nucleotides are TGTGCCAGCAGTTTACTGATGGGGGTAGACACTGAAGCTTTCTTT. Translation gives CASSLLMGVDTEAFF.

CDR3 coding DNA: TGTGCCAGCAGCACGTTCCGGCTAGCGGGAGCCTCCTACGAGCAGTACTTC. Its protein is CASSTFRLAGASYEQYF. The rearrangement uses TRBV28 and TRBJ2-7; 10 nucleotides line up with TRBD2. Germline CDR1 reads MDHEN; CDR2 reads SYDVKM. After removal of 6 bases from V and 0 bases from J, the junction contained 11 bases not matched to a gene. CDR3 size: 17 residues.

For this clone: Given a far larger clone just one base away, this is likely a sequencing read error. The sample has other DNA sequences that encode this CDR3 too. The rearrangement links TRBV2 to TRBJ1-5; TRBD1 might be the D (5 bases). CDR3 length: 12 amino acids. Germline lookup yields CDR1 SNHLY and CDR2 FYNNEI. The CDR3 DNA follows: TGTGCCAGCAGCCCAGGGACGGAGACCCAGCACTTT. Its translation: CASSPGTETQHF.

To note about this clone: Since no conserved phenylalanine or tryptophan closes the CDR3, a read error is the likely cause. The V and J genes are TRBV7-3 and TRBJ2-3, with 8 bases matching TRBD1. Germline assignment: CDR1 SGHTA and CDR2 FQGTGA. The J segment lost 6 bases and the V segment lost 3 bases, leaving 5 bases of the junction unmatched. This CDR3 comprises 14 residues. DNA of the CDR3: TGTGCCAGCAGCTTCCAGGGGGCACCCGATACGCAGTATTCT. Translation gives CASSFQGAPDTQYS.

As for this clone: Only one base separates this from a far larger clonotype, so it likely reflects a read error. The sample has other DNA sequences that encode this CDR3 too. The V gene is TRBV18, the J gene TRBJ2-7, with 13 bases matching TRBD2. V lost 7 bases to trimming and J lost 7 bases; unmatched junction nucleotides: 10. Per germline, CDR1 KGHSH and CDR2 LQKENI. The CDR3 loop spans 15 amino acids. In DNA form, the CDR3 reads TGTGCCAGCTGCCGGACTAGCGGGAGTGTGGATGAGCAGTACTTC. The encoded protein is CASCRTSGSVDEQYF. The entire variable domain, with the rest obtained from reference TRBV18 and TRBJ2-7, is as follows: NAGVMQNPRHLVRRRGQEARLRCSPMKGHSHVYWYRQLPEEGLKFMVYLQKENIIDESGMPKERFSAEFPKEGPSILRIQQVVRGDSAAYFCASCRTSGSVDEQYFGPGTRLTVT.

This rearrangement joins TRBV10-1 to TRBJ2-7; D perhaps matches TRBD2 (6 bases). The germline V and J ends were trimmed by 0 bases and 3 bases, with 12 bases remaining between them. Germline CDR1 is WNHNN and CDR2 is SYGVQD (reference sequence). The length of the CDR3 is 15 residues. The CDR3 DNA reads TGCGCCAGCAGTGAGTCGACTTTGGGGGGCTACGAGCAGTACTTC. Its protein is CASSESTLGGYEQYF.

This clone has a handful of counts. A far larger clone is just one base off, so this is likely a read error. The chain combines TRBV5-6 with TRBJ1-1; 11 nucleotides line up with TRBD1. The CDR3 length is 14 residues. Germline V CDR1 and CDR2: SGHDT, YYEEEE. Trimming cost V 2 bases and J 4 bases; bases outside gene matches: 1. The CDR3 spells CASSFGTGGTEAFF. Written as DNA, the CDR3 is TGTGCCAGCAGCTTCGGGACAGGGGGCACTGAAGCTTTCTTT. The entire variable domain, with the rest obtained from reference TRBV5-6 and TRBJ1-1, is as follows: DAGVTQSPTHLIKTRGQQVTLRCSPKSGHDTVSWYQQALGQGPQFIFQYYEEEERQRGNFPDRFSGHQFPNYSSELNVNALLLGDSALYLCASSFGTGGTEAFFGQGTRLTVV.

A note on this clone: The sample holds other DNA sequences that translate to the same CDR3. The J gene is TRBJ1-5, the V gene TRBV28; D ambiguous. Germline CDR1 reads MDHEN; CDR2 reads SYDVKM. Deletions cut 5 bases from V and 3 bases from J, with 5 bases between. The CDR3 totals 12 residues. CDR3 sequence (DNA): TGTGCCAGCAGTCTGCTCAATCAGCCCCAGCATTTT. It translates to CASSLLNQPQHF.

The chain links TRBV15 to TRBJ2-3; TRBD2 is a possible D gene (5 bases). This CDR3 comprises 17 residues. Trimming left V 0 bases short and J 2 bases short, with 15 bases between. CDR1 is LNHNV and CDR2 is YYDKDF in the germline V gene (reference sequence). The CDR3 here is CATSRDKAQRITDTQYF. CDR3 DNA: TGTGCCACCAGCAGAGATAAGGCCCAGCGGATCACAGATACGCAGTATTTT.

Note on this clone: The same CDR3 arises from other DNA sequences in this sample as well. This chain links TRBV28 with TRBJ1-1; unclear D gene. CDR3 length: 13 residues. The ends were cut back, 2 bases at V and 4 bases at J, with 8 bases in the middle. Germline V gives CDR1 MDHEN, CDR2 SYDVKM. CDR3 in amino acids: CASSLTGVTEAFF. The CDR3 DNA sequence: TGTGCCAGCAGTTTAACCGGGGTCACTGAAGCTTTCTTT.

This rearrangement joins TRBV30 to TRBJ1-5, with unresolved D. This CDR3 comprises 12 residues. The V and J ends lost 3 bases and 4 bases respectively, with 7 bases between them. Germline CDR1 GTSNPN, CDR2 SVGIG (reference sequence). CDR3 DNA: TGTGCCTGGAGCCCTACTAATCAGCCCCAGCATTTT. Translated, it gives CAWSPTNQPQHF. The variable domain in full, completed from reference TRBV30 and TRBJ1-5, reads SQTIHQWPATLVQPVGSPLSLECTVEGTSNPNLYWYRQAAGRGLQLLFYSVGIGQISSEVPQNLSASRPQDRQFILSSKKLLLSDSGFYLCAWSPTNQPQHFGDGTRLSIL.

The genes are TRBV2 and TRBJ1-1, with TRBD1 identical over 9 bases. Germline trimming cut 5 bases from V and 5 bases from J; bases unmatched to any gene: 6. The CDR3 contains 14 residues. Germline loops: CDR1 SNHLY, CDR2 FYNNEI. CDR3 in DNA: TGTGCCAGCAGTCAGCGGACAGGGGAGACTGAAGCTTTCTTT. Translated, it gives CASSQRTGETEAFF.

V and J are TRBV28 and TRBJ2-7; 8 bases are a match to TRBD1. The CDR3 has 16 residues. Germline CDR1 and CDR2: MDHEN and SYDVKM. The V segment lost 3 bases and the J segment 1 base; nucleotides outside the gene matches: 8. The CDR3 DNA reads TGTGCCAGCAGTTTTCCCCGGACAGGGTCGTCCTACGAGCAGTACTTC. This sequence encodes CASSFPRTGSSYEQYF.

V gene TRBV6-5 combines with J gene TRBJ1-1, with 7 bases fitting TRBD1. This CDR3 spans 15 amino acids. Germline V gene lookup returns CDR1 MNHEY and CDR2 SVGAGI. V was pared by 6 bases and J by 4 bases, with 11 bases of the junction left unmatched. The CDR3 sequence is CASSPRGAGVTEAFF. CDR3 bases: TGTGCCAGCAGCCCCAGGGGGGCCGGGGTCACTGAAGCTTTCTTT.

The chain uses TRBV28 and TRBJ1-5, with D possibly TRBD1 on 5 matching bases. Germline V gene data show CDR1 as MDHEN and CDR2 as SYDVKM. The CDR3 spans 17 residues. Trimming stripped 7 bases from V and 0 bases from J, with 19 bases between. Here the CDR3 DNA reads TGTGCCAGCACCCCCCCGGGGGGGGACTATAGCAATCAGCCCCAGCATTTT. Translation: CASTPPGGDYSNQPQHF.